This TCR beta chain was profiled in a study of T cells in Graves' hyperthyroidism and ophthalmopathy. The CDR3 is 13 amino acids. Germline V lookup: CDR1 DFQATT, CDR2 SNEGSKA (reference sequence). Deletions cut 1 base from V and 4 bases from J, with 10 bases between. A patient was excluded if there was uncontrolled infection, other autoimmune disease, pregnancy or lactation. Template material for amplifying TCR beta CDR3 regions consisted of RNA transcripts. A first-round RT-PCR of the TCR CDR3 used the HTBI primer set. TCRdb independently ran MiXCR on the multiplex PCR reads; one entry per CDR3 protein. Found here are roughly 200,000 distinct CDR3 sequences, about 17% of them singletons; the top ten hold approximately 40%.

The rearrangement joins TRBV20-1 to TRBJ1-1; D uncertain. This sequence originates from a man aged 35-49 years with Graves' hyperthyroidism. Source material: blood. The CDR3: CSARVGKGTEAFF. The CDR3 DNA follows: TGCAGTGCTAGAGTTGGAAAGGGCACTGAAGCTTTCTTT.